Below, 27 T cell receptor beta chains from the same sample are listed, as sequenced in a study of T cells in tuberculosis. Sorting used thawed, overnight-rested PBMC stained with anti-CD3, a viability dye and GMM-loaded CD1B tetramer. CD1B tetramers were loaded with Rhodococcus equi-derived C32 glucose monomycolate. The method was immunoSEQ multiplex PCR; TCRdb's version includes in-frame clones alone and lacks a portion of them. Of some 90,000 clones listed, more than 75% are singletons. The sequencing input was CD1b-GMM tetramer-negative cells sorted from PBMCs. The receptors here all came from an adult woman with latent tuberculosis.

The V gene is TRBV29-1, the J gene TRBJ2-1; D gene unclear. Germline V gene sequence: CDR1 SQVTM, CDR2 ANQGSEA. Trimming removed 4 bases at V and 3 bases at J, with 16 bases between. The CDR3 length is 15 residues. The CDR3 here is CSVVGRSPYYNEQFF. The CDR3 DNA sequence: TGCAGCGTTGTTGGCAGGTCCCCCTACTACAATGAGCAGTTCTTC.

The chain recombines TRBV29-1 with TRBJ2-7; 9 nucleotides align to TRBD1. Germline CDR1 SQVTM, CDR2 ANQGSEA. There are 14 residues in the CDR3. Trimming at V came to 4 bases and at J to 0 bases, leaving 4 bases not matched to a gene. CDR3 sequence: CSVVRDRASYEQYF. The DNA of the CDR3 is TGCAGCGTTGTACGGGACAGGGCCTCCTACGAGCAGTACTTC.

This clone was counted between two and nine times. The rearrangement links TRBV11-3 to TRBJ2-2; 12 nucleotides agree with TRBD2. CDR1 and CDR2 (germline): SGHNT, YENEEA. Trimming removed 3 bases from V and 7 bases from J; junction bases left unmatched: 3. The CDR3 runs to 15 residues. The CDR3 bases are TGTGCCAGCAGCTTCGAGGGACTAGCGGGCGGGGAGCTGTTTTTT. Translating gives CASSFEGLAGGELFF.

CDR3 residues: CASMSQGTSYEQYV. The CDR3 region has the DNA TGTGCCAGTATGAGTCAGGGGACCTCCTACGAGCAGTACGTC. J is TRBJ2-7 and V is TRBV7-8; D is perhaps TRBD1 (6 bases). Germline values: CDR1 SGHVS, CDR2 FQNEAQ. This CDR3 has 14 amino acids. V lost 9 bases to trimming and J lost 0 bases, with 15 bases between them.

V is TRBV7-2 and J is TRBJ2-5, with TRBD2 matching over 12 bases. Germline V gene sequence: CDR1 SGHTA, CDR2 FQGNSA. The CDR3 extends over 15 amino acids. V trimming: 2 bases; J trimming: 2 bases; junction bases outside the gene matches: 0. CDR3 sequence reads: CASSLLAGGQETQYF. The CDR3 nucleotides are TGTGCCAGCAGCTTACTAGCGGGGGGGCAAGAGACCCAGTACTTC.

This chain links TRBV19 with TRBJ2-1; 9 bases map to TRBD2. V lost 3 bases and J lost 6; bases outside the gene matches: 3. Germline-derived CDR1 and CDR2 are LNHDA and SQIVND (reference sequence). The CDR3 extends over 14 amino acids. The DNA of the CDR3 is TGTGCCAGTAGTATGAGCGGGGGGTTCAATGAGCAGTTCTTC. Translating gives CASSMSGGFNEQFF.

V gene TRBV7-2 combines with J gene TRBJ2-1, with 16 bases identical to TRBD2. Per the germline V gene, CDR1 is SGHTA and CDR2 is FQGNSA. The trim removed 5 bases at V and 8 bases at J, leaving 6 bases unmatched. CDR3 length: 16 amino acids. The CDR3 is CASSLGLAGGQDEQFF. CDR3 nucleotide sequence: TGTGCCAGCAGCCTGGGACTAGCGGGGGGGCAGGATGAGCAGTTCTTC.

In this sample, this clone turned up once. The DNA of the CDR3 is TGTGCCAGCAGTGAGAGGGTAAACACTGAAGCTTTCTTT. As protein: CASSERVNTEAFF. The chain carries TRBV6-1 and TRBJ1-1, with D hard to call. Germline V gene data show CDR1 as MNHNS and CDR2 as SASEGT. This CDR3 comprises 13 residues. Trimming took 3 bases from V and 2 from J, leaving 7 bases between them.

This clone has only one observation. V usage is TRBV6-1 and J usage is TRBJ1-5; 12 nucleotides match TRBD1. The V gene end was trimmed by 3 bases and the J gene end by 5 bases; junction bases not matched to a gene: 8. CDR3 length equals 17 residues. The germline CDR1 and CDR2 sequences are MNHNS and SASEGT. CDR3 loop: CASSEFGTGGMDQPQHF. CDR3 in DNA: TGTGCCAGCAGTGAGTTCGGGACAGGGGGCATGGATCAGCCCCAGCATTTT.

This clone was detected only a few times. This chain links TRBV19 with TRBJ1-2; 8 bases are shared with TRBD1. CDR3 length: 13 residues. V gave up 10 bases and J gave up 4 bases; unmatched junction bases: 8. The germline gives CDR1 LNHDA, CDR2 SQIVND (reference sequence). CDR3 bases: TGTGCCACAAATCCGGGACAGGTCTATGGCTACACCTTC. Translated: CATNPGQVYGYTF.

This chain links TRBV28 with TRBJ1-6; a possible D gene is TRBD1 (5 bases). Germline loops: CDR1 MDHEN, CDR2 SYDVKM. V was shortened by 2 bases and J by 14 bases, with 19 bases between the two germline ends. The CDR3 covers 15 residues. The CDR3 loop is CASSLGGVPLEALHF. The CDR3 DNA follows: TGTGCCAGCAGTTTAGGGGGGGTCCCCCTCGAGGCCCTCCACTTT. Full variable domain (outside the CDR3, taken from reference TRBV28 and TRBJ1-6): DVKVTQSSRYLVKRTGEKVFLECVQDMDHENMFWYRQDPGLGLRLIYFSYDVKMKEKGDIPEGYSVSREKKERFSLILESASTNQTSMYLCASSLGGVPLEALHFGNGTRLTVT.

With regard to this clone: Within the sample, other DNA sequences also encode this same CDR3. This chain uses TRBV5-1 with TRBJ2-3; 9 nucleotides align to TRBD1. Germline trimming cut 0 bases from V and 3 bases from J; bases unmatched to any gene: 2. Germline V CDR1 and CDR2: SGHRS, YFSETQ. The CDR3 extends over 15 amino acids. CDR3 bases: TGCGCCAGCAGCTTGGGAGACAGGGGGACAGATACGCAGTATTTT. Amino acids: CASSLGDRGTDTQYF. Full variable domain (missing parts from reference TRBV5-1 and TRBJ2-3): KAGVTQTPRYLIKTRGQQVTLSCSPISGHRSVSWYQQTPGQGLQFLFEYFSETQRNKGNFPGRFSGRQFSNSRSEMNVSTLELGDSALYLCASSLGDRGTDTQYFGPGTRLTVL.

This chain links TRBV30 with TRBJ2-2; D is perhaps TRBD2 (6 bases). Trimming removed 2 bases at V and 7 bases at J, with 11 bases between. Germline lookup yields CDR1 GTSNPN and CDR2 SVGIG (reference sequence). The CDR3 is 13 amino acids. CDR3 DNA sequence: TGTGCCTGGAGTTTAGCGGCCGGCGGGGAGCTGTTTTTT. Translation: CAWSLAAGGELFF.

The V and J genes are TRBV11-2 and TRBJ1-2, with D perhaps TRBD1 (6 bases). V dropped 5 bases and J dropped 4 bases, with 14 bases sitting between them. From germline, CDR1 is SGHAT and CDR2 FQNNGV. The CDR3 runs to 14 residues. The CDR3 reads CASSPGGGIYGYTF. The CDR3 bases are TGTGCCAGCAGCCCGGGGGGGGGCATCTATGGCTACACCTTC.

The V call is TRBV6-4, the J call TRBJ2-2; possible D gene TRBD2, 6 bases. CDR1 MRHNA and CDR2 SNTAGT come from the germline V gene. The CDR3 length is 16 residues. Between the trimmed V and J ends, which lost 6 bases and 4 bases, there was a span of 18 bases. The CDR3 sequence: CASRPSGVLSTGELFF. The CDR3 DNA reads TGTGCCAGCAGACCCTCGGGGGTATTAAGCACCGGGGAGCTGTTTTTT.

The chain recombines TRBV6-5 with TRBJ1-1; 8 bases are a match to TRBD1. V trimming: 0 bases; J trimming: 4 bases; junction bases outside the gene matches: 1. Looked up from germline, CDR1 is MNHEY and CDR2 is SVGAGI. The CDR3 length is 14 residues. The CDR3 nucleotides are TGTGCCAGCAGTTACTCTGACAGGGGCACTGAAGCTTTCTTT. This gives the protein CASSYSDRGTEAFF.

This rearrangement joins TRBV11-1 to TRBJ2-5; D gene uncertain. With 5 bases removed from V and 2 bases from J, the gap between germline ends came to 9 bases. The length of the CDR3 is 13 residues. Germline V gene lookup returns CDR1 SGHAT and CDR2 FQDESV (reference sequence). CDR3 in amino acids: CASSPDTQETQYF. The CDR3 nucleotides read TGTGCCAGCAGCCCCGACACACAAGAGACCCAGTACTTC.

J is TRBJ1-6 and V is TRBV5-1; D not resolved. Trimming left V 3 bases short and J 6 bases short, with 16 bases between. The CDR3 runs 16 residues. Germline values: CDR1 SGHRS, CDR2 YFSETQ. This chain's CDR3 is CASSSPDQVPNSPLHF. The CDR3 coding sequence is TGCGCCAGCAGCTCCCCAGACCAGGTTCCTAATTCACCCCTCCACTTT.

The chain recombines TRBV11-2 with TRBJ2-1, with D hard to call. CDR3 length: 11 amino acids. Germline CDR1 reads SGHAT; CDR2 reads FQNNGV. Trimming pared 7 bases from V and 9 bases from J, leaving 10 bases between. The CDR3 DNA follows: TGTGCCAGCAACAGAAACGGTGAGCAGTTCTTC. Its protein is CASNRNGEQFF.

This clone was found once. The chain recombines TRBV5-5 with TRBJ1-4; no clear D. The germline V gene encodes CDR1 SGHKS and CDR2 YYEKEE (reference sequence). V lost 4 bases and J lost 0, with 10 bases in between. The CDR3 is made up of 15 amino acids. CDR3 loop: CASSLDLTTNEKLFF. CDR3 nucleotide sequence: TGTGCCAGCAGCCTGGACTTAACAACTAATGAAAAACTGTTTTTT.

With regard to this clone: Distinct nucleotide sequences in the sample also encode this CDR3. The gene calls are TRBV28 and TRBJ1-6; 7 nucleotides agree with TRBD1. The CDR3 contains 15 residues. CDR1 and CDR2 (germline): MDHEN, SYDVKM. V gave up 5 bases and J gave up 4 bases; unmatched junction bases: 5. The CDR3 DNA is TGTGCCAGCAGTATCGCCAGGGGGTATAATTCACCCCTCCACTTT. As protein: CASSIARGYNSPLHF. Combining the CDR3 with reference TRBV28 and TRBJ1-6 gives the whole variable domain DVKVTQSSRYLVKRTGEKVFLECVQDMDHENMFWYRQDPGLGLRLIYFSYDVKMKEKGDIPEGYSVSREKKERFSLILESASTNQTSMYLCASSIARGYNSPLHFGNGTRLTVT.

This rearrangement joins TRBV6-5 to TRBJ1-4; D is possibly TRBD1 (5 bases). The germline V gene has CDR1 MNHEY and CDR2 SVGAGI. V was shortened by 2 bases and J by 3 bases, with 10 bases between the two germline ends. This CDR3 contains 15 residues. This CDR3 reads CASSYGRVPNEKLFF. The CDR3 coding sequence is TGTGCCAGCAGTTACGGCAGGGTCCCTAATGAAAAACTGTTTTTT.

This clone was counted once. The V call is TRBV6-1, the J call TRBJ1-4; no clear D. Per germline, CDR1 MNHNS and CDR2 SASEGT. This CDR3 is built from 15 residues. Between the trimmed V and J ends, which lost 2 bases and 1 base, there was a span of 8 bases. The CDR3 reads CASSESWRTNEKLFF. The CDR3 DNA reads TGTGCCAGCAGTGAATCCTGGAGAACTAATGAAAAACTGTTTTTT.

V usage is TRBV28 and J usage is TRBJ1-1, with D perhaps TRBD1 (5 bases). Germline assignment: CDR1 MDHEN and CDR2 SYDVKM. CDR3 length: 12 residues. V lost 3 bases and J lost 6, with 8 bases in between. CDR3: CASSLGGSEAFF. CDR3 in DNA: TGTGCCAGCAGTTTGGGGGGGTCTGAAGCTTTCTTT.

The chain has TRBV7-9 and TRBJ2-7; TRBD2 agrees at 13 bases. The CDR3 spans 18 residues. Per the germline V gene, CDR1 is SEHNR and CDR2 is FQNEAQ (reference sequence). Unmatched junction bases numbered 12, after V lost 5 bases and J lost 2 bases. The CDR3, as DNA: TGTGCCAGCAGCGGGACTAGCGGGGCGAAGATACTTGCCTACGAGCAGTACTTC. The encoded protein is CASSGTSGAKILAYEQYF.

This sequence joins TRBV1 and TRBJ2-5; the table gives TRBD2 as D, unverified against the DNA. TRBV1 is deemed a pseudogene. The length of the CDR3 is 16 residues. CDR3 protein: CTSSQEGLAVQETQYF. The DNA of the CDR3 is TGCACCAGCAGCCAAGAGGGTCTAGCTGTGCAAGAGACCCAGTACTTC.

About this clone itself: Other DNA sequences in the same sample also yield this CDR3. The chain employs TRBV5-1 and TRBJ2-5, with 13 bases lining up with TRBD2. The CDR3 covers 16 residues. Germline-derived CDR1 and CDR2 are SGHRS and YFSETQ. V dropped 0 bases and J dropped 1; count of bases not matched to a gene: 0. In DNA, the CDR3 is TGCGCCAGCAGCTTGGGACTAGCGGGGGGCCAAGAGACCCAGTACTTC. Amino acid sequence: CASSLGLAGGQETQYF.